These 16 T cell receptor beta chains were sequenced from one sample in a study of T cell responses to AZD1222 COVID-19 vaccine (TCRdb year 2021). Library method: the immunoSEQ multiplex PCR assay. Held by TCRdb, this immuneACCESS table contains in-frame sequences only and omits some clones. Under half of the omission traces to an unresolved V gene where checked; the cause of the rest is unknown. In all, the sample holds roughly 92,000 clones, and roughly nine tenths of those were seen once. The top ten hold about 5% of the sample. The time point label of this sample denotes: about 28 days (+/-7) after the second vaccine dose. Sequences were derived from peripheral blood, sampled 28 days after the second AZD1222 dose. Receptors were obtained from an adult who received the AZD1222 COVID-19 vaccine.

The rearrangement joins TRBV10-3 to TRBJ2-2, with unresolved D. CDR1 is ENHRY and CDR2 is SYGVKD in the germline V gene. The CDR3 extends over 15 amino acids. The V end lost 4 bases, the J end lost 1 base, and 10 bases lay between the germline ends. The CDR3 bases are TGTGCCATCAGTGGTAGAACAGAGAACACCGGGGAGCTGTTTTTT. Translated, it gives CAISGRTENTGELFF.

This chain uses TRBV2 with TRBJ1-1, with D uncertain. Trimming shortened V by 3 bases and J by 0 bases, and 8 bases separated the two germline ends. The CDR3 sequence is 14 residues long. CDR1 SNHLY and CDR2 FYNNEI come from the germline V gene. The CDR3 bases are TGTGCCAGCAGTGATGGACGTATGAACACTGAAGCTTTCTTT. Protein sequence: CASSDGRMNTEAFF.

V usage is TRBV10-1 and J usage is TRBJ1-1, with TRBD1 as a possible D gene (6 bases). Trimming removed 3 bases from V and 8 bases from J, with 7 bases in between. Germline loops: CDR1 WNHNN, CDR2 SYGVQD (reference sequence). The CDR3 is 11 amino acids. DNA of the CDR3: TGCGCCAGCAGTGACGGGACAGAAGCTTTCTTT. Translation gives CASSDGTEAFF.

The chain combines TRBV30 with TRBJ1-5; a possible D gene is TRBD1 (5 bases). CDR1 GTSNPN and CDR2 SVGIG come from the germline V gene (reference sequence). The CDR3 extends over 13 amino acids. Trimming took 3 bases from V and 7 from J, leaving 13 bases between them. CDR3 residues: CAWSLTEGQPQHF. The CDR3, as DNA: TGTGCCTGGAGCTTGACAGAAGGGCAGCCCCAGCATTTT.

The J gene is TRBJ1-1, the V gene TRBV4-1; TRBD1 might be the D (5 bases). This CDR3 is built from 11 residues. V lost 5 bases and J lost 10, with 11 bases in between. Germline V CDR1 and CDR2: MGHRA, YSYEKL. The chain's CDR3 is CASSSNRGAFF. CDR3 nucleotide sequence: TGCGCCAGCAGCTCAAATAGGGGAGCTTTCTTT.

This sequence joins TRBV7-9 and TRBJ1-3; D remains unclear. Germline loops: CDR1 SEHNR, CDR2 FQNEAQ (reference sequence). This CDR3 region has 15 residues. Trimming left V 1 base short and J 4 bases short, with 11 bases between. The CDR3 loop is CASSLVGGAGNTIYF. The CDR3 DNA follows: TGTGCCAGCAGCTTAGTGGGTGGCGCGGGAAACACCATATATTTT. Combining the CDR3 with reference TRBV7-9 and TRBJ1-3 gives the whole variable domain DTGVSQNPRHKITKRGQNVTFRCDPISEHNRLYWYRQTLGQGPEFLTYFQNEAQLEKSRLLSDRFSAERPKGSFSTLEIQRTEQGDSAMYLCASSLVGGAGNTIYFGEGSWLTVV.

The V gene is TRBV6-5, the J gene TRBJ2-7; a weak D match, TRBD1 (6 bases). The V gene lost 2 bases and the J gene lost 4 bases, with 18 bases spanning the gap. The V gene's germline CDR1 is MNHEY and CDR2 SVGAGI. The CDR3 consists of 16 residues. The CDR3 coding sequence is TGTGCCAGCAGTTACACCAAGGCTAATGGACAGTACGAGCAGTACTTC. This sequence encodes CASSYTKANGQYEQYF.

The gene calls are TRBV18 and TRBJ1-5, with D unresolved. The V gene lost 3 bases and the J gene lost 4 bases, with 1 base spanning the gap. The CDR3 spans 11 residues. CDR1 and CDR2 (germline): KGHSH, LQKENI. The CDR3 protein is CASSPNQPQHF. CDR3 coding DNA: TGTGCCAGCTCACCTAATCAGCCCCAGCATTTT.

The J gene is TRBJ2-2, the V gene TRBV9; D could derive from TRBD1 or TRBD2 (5 bases each). Trimming removed 0 bases from V and 2 bases from J, with 11 bases in between. Per the germline V gene, CDR1 is SGDLS and CDR2 is YYNGEE. The CDR3 loop spans 16 amino acids. The CDR3 nucleotides read TGTGCCAGCAGCGTAGGTTCAGGGACCAACACCGGGGAGCTGTTTTTT. Its protein is CASSVGSGTNTGELFF.

The gene calls are TRBV27 and TRBJ1-5; D is uncertain. Germline lookup yields CDR1 MNHEY and CDR2 SMNVEV (reference sequence). The CDR3 loop spans 15 amino acids. Trimming cost V 5 bases and J 1 base, with 12 bases left between them. The CDR3 is CASSLGPRSNQPQHF. Here the CDR3 DNA reads TGTGCCAGCAGTCTAGGACCTAGAAGCAATCAGCCCCAGCATTTT.

The chain employs TRBV18 and TRBJ2-2; D is ambiguous. The CDR3 covers 13 residues. Trimming cost V 2 bases and J 3 bases, with 4 bases left between them. Germline CDR1 and CDR2: KGHSH and LQKENI. The CDR3 loop reads CASSPYDTGELFF. The CDR3 DNA follows: TGTGCCAGCTCACCATATGACACCGGGGAGCTGTTTTTT.

This chain joins TRBV2 and TRBJ1-5, with D tentatively TRBD1 (5 bases). Germline values: CDR1 SNHLY, CDR2 FYNNEI. The ends were cut back, 6 bases at V and 6 bases at J, with 18 bases in the middle. The CDR3 sequence is 15 residues long. The chain's CDR3 is CASSAGTVSGQPQHF. CDR3 sequence (DNA): TGTGCCAGCAGCGCCGGGACGGTTTCGGGTCAGCCCCAGCATTTT.

The rearrangement uses TRBV15 and TRBJ2-1; possibly TRBD1 or TRBD2 for D (5 bases each). Trimming removed 2 bases from V and 6 bases from J, with 14 bases in between. The germline V gene encodes CDR1 LNHNV and CDR2 YYDKDF (reference sequence). This CDR3 is built from 15 residues. The CDR3 spells CATSRKGAGGNEQFF. The CDR3 region has the DNA TGTGCCACCAGCAGAAAAGGGGCTGGGGGCAATGAGCAGTTCTTC.

The chain joins TRBV7-8 to TRBJ1-5; tentatively, D is TRBD1 (6 bases). V gave up 1 base and J gave up 6 bases, with 13 bases separating them. The CDR3 length is 15 residues. Per the germline V gene, CDR1 is SGHVS and CDR2 is FQNEAQ. CDR3: CASSLGSRGVQPQHF. The CDR3 DNA sequence: TGTGCCAGCAGCTTAGGTAGCAGGGGAGTTCAGCCCCAGCATTTT.

The gene calls are TRBV11-2 and TRBJ2-7, with 13 bases aligning to TRBD2. The V gene's germline CDR1 is SGHAT and CDR2 FQNNGV. The V segment lost 8 bases and the J segment 6 bases; nucleotides outside the gene matches: 10. The CDR3 loop spans 15 amino acids. The CDR3 DNA reads TGTGCCAGCCGCAGACCCGGACTAGCGGGGGTCGAGCAGTACTTC. This gives the protein CASRRPGLAGVEQYF. The full variable domain, with the rest looked up from reference TRBV11-2 and TRBJ2-7, is EAGVAQSPRYKIIEKRQSVAFWCNPISGHATLYWYQQILGQGPKLLIQFQNNGVVDDSQLPKDRFSAERLKGVDSTLKIQPAKLEDSAVYLCASRRPGLAGVEQYFGPGTRLTVT.

This clone was detected once. The chain has TRBV5-4 and TRBJ1-4; no clear D gene. Germline V gene data show CDR1 as SGHNT and CDR2 as YYREEE (reference sequence). V was shortened by 0 bases and J by 3 bases, with 3 bases between the two germline ends. There are 13 residues in the CDR3. The CDR3 is CASSLGPNEKLFF. The CDR3, as DNA: TGTGCCAGCAGCTTGGGTCCTAATGAAAAACTGTTTTTT.